The 11 T cell receptor beta chains reported below all come from one sample, sequenced in a study of blood T cell repertoires in COVID-19. The method was immunoSEQ multiplex PCR; TCRdb's version includes in-frame clones alone and lacks a portion of them. This table has 70,000 or so clones, about 89% appearing once. The sequenced material came from peripheral blood. These receptors were taken from a man aged 55 to 70 with acute or convalescent COVID-19.

The rearrangement uses TRBV28 and TRBJ2-7; 7 bases line up with TRBD2. Germline CDR1 MDHEN, CDR2 SYDVKM. This CDR3 region has 15 residues. Trimming at V came to 2 bases and at J to 1 base, leaving 5 bases not matched to a gene. The CDR3 loop reads CASSLGSSGSYEQYF. The CDR3 nucleotides read TGTGCCAGCAGTTTAGGCTCTAGCGGTTCCTACGAGCAGTACTTC.

The V call is TRBV9, the J call TRBJ2-2; TRBD2 aligns across 8 bases. CDR1 and CDR2 from the germline V gene are SGDLS and YYNGEE. Trimming cost V 4 bases and J 2 bases; bases outside gene matches: 4. The CDR3 is 15 residues long. The CDR3 DNA is TGTGCCAGCAGCATGGGACTAGGTAACACCGGGGAGCTGTTTTTT. This translates into CASSMGLGNTGELFF.

The gene calls are TRBV5-4 and TRBJ2-3; the D gene is possibly TRBD1 (6 bases). The CDR3 covers 15 residues. V gave up 4 bases and J gave up 2 bases, with 14 bases separating them. CDR1 SGHNT and CDR2 YYREEE come from the germline V gene (reference sequence). This chain's CDR3 is CASSREGVPTDTQYF. The CDR3 DNA reads TGTGCCAGCAGCCGCGAGGGGGTCCCCACAGATACGCAGTATTTT. Full variable domain (rest looked up from reference TRBV5-4 and TRBJ2-3): ETGVTQSPTHLIKTRGQQVTLRCSSQSGHNTVSWYQQALGQGPQFIFQYYREEENGRGNFPPRFSGLQFPNYSSELNVNALELDDSALYLCASSREGVPTDTQYFGPGTRLTVL.

CDR3 amino acids: CASSEASFRQPQHF. The CDR3 DNA reads TGTGCCAGCAGTGAAGCCTCATTTCGGCAGCCCCAGCATTTT. This chain joins TRBV6-1 and TRBJ1-5; no reliable D call. Germline CDR1 MNHNS, CDR2 SASEGT. This CDR3 is built from 14 residues. V shed 0 bases and J shed 7 bases, with 10 bases lying between them.

This rearrangement joins TRBV7-9 to TRBJ2-1; D not certain. Germline-derived CDR1 and CDR2 are SEHNR and FQNEAQ (reference sequence). The CDR3 is 14 residues long. V was pared by 2 bases and J by 7 bases, with 12 bases between. The CDR3: CASSLSTPANEQFF. CDR3 nucleotides: TGTGCCAGCAGCTTATCGACTCCGGCTAATGAGCAGTTCTTC.

The chain links TRBV30 to TRBJ1-1, with no clear D. This CDR3 contains 11 residues. CDR1 and CDR2 (germline): GTSNPN, SVGIG (reference sequence). The V gene lost 5 bases and the J gene lost 3 bases, with 7 bases spanning the gap. CDR3 sequence (DNA): TGTGCCTGGTCCACGGACACTGAAGCTTTCTTT. This translates into CAWSTDTEAFF.

The chain couples TRBV30 to TRBJ1-2; D might be TRBD1 (5 bases). There are 15 residues in the CDR3. Looked up from germline, CDR1 is GTSNPN and CDR2 is SVGIG (reference sequence). V was trimmed by 2 bases and J by 4 bases, leaving 17 bases between them. DNA of the CDR3: TGTGCCTGGAGTCGGAAGGGACTATTTGGCTATGGCTACACCTTC. This encodes CAWSRKGLFGYGYTF.

The V gene is TRBV5-4, the J gene TRBJ1-1; 11 nucleotides line up with TRBD1. The V gene end was trimmed by 4 bases and the J gene end by 1 base; junction bases not matched to a gene: 3. Germline CDR1 SGHNT, CDR2 YYREEE (reference sequence). The CDR3 length is 15 residues. The CDR3 bases are TGTGCCAGCAGCCCCGGACAGGGGGCGAACACTGAAGCTTTCTTT. Encoded protein: CASSPGQGANTEAFF.

The rearrangement links TRBV5-4 to TRBJ2-7, with 8 bases identical to TRBD2. With V trimmed by 4 bases and J by 2 bases, 8 bases remained unmatched. From germline, CDR1 is SGHNT and CDR2 YYREEE (reference sequence). This CDR3 region has 15 residues. CDR3: CASSPRPAGAYEQYF. Here the CDR3 DNA reads TGTGCCAGCAGCCCCCGGCCAGCGGGAGCCTACGAGCAGTACTTC.

This chain links TRBV15 with TRBJ1-2; 7 positions agree with TRBD1. Germline CDR1 reads LNHNV; CDR2 reads YYDKDF (reference sequence). Losses at the gene ends were 5 bases for V and 8 bases for J; bases not matched to a gene: 8. The CDR3 consists of 13 residues. CDR3 in amino acids: CATSSGGQRGYTF. CDR3 nucleotide sequence: TGTGCCACCAGCTCAGGGGGGCAAAGGGGCTACACCTTC. Complete variable domain (other parts from reference TRBV15 and TRBJ1-2): DAMVIQNPRYQVTQFGKPVTLSCSQTLNHNVMYWYQQKSSQAPKLLFHYYDKDFNNEADTPDNFQSRRPNTSFCFLDIRSPGLGDTAMYLCATSSGGQRGYTFGSGTRLTVV.

The V call is TRBV28, the J call TRBJ1-2; 9 positions agree with TRBD1. The trim removed 4 bases at V and 2 bases at J, leaving 8 bases unmatched. The CDR3 is made up of 16 amino acids. From germline, CDR1 is MDHEN and CDR2 SYDVKM. The CDR3 nucleotides are TGTGCCAGCAGTTACAGGGGGCGAACCATCAACTATGGCTACACCTTC. Its protein product is CASSYRGRTINYGYTF.